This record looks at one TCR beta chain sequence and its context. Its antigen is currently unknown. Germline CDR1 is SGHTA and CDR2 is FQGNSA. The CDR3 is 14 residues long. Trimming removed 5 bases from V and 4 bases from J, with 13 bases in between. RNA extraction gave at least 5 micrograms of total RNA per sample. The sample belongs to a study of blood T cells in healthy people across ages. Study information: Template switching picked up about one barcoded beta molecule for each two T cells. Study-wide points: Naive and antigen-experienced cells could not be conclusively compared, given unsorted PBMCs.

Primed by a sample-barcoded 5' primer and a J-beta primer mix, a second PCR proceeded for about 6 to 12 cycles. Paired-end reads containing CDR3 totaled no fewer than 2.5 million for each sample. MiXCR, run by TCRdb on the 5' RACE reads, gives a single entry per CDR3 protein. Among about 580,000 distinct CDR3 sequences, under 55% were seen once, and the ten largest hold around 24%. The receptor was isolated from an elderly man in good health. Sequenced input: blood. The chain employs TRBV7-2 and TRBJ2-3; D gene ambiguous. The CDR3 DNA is TGTGCCAGCAGCGTAGGTCCCACGCCAGATACGCAGTATTTT. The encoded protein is CASSVGPTPDTQYF.